Listed below are T cell receptor beta chains from one sample, sequenced in a study of identical twins. TCRdb re-analysed the 5' RACE reads in MiXCR, keeping a single row per CDR3 protein. In the table there are about 520,000 distinct CDR3 sequences, 22% of which are singletons. These data also formed part of another study, on T cells expressing NK-cell markers.

Sequencing was performed on CD4+ T cells sorted from blood. These receptors originate from a woman in her late teens or twenties in good health. CDR3s include the opening cysteine and the closing phenylalanine or tryptophan. The order of the fields is CDR3 DNA, CDR3 protein, D gene, clone size, J gene, V gene. A D gene is named only where the DNA matches it firmly. Size tells how often a clone was seen (once, few, many) or the class of an expanded clone, and some rows leave it out.

TGCAGTGCCCGGGACAGGGGGTCCATGAACACTGAAGCTTTCTTT | CSARDRGSMNTEAFF | TRBD1 | NA | TRBJ1-1 | TRBV20-1
TGTGCCAGCAGCTTAGCATACCCCAGAAGCTACGAGCAGTACTTC | CASSLAYPRSYEQYF | NA | many | TRBJ2-7 | TRBV7-9
TGTGCCAGCAGCTTAGACGGGTTTGGAGATACGCAGTATTTT | CASSLDGFGDTQYF | NA | NA | TRBJ2-3 | TRBV7-9
TGCAGCGTGCGCCGCGGACAGCATCTCTCAGATACGCAGTATTTT | CSVRRGQHLSDTQYF | NA | few | TRBJ2-3 | TRBV29-1
TGTGCCAGCAGCGTAGATCCGGGGCCGGGGTACAATGAGCAGTTCTTC | CASSVDPGPGYNEQFF | NA | NA | TRBJ2-1 | TRBV9
TGCGCCAGCAGCTTTGGGCTAGCGGGCTACGAGCAGTACTTC | CASSFGLAGYEQYF | TRBD2 | NA | TRBJ2-7 | TRBV5-1
TGCGCCAGCAGCCAACCCCAAGTAGGTACGCAGTATTTT | CASSQPQVGTQYF | NA | few | TRBJ2-3 | TRBV4-1
TGCAGTGCTAGCCGTCCGGGCGGGGTCTCCTACGAGCAGTACTTC | CSASRPGGVSYEQYF | NA | NA | TRBJ2-7 | TRBV20-1
TGTGCCAGGGACCTAGCGGGAGGGCCGTCCGGGGAGCTGTTTTTT | CARDLAGGPSGELFF | TRBD2 | NA | TRBJ2-2 | TRBV12-3/TRBV12-4
TGCGCCAGCAAGACAAGCGTAGGAGAGACCCAGTACTTC | CASKTSVGETQYF | NA | few | TRBJ2-5 | TRBV5-1
TGTGCCACCAGCAGAGATCGATTAGTTTACGAGCAGTACTTC | CATSRDRLVYEQYF | NA | few | TRBJ2-7 | TRBV15
TGTGCCACCAGCAGAGCAACTGGGGCCAACGTCCTGACTTTC | CATSRATGANVLTF | NA | few | TRBJ2-6 | TRBV15
TGTGCCAGCAGTTCACGCCCCGGGACTGGCAATCAGCAGTTCTTC | CASSSRPGTGNQQFF | NA | NA | TRBJ2-1 | TRBV27
TGCAGTGCTAGACCCGACAGGACCCACGAGCAGTACTTC | CSARPDRTHEQYF | NA | many | TRBJ2-7 | TRBV20-1
TGCGCCAGCAGCTCGGCCTTAGCGGGAACGGCAGATACGCAGTATTTT | CASSSALAGTADTQYF | TRBD2 | NA | TRBJ2-3 | TRBV5-1
TGTGCCAGCAGCCATACCGGGACAGGAAAGTACGAGCAGTACTTC | CASSHTGTGKYEQYF | TRBD1 | NA | TRBJ2-7 | TRBV3-1
TGTGCCAGCAGTAAACGTACCGGGACAATCACCTACGAGCAGTACTTC | CASSKRTGTITYEQYF | NA | NA | TRBJ2-7 | TRBV6-1
TGCGCCAGCAGCCTCGGACACCCGGACGGGACAGATACGCAGTATTTT | CASSLGHPDGTDTQYF | NA | few | TRBJ2-3 | TRBV5-1
TGCAGTGCTAGTATTGGCGGGGGTCGGACAGATACGCAGTATTTT | CSASIGGGRTDTQYF | TRBD2 | few | TRBJ2-3 | TRBV20-1
TGTGCCAGCAGCCCCAAGGGGGCGGGAGGGCCGAATGAGCAGTTCTTC | CASSPKGAGGPNEQFF | TRBD2 | NA | TRBJ2-1 | TRBV11-2
TGCAGTGCTAGGTTCCTAGCGGACGCACATGGTACGCAGTATTTT | CSARFLADAHGTQYF | TRBD2 | few | TRBJ2-3 | TRBV20-1
TGTGCCAGCATTAGTAGCGGAACAAACACAGATACGCAGTATTTT | CASISSGTNTDTQYF | NA | NA | TRBJ2-3 | TRBV12-3/TRBV12-4
TGTGCCAGCAGCTTAGGAAGGGCCTTAGAGACCCAGTACTTC | CASSLGRALETQYF | NA | many | TRBJ2-5 | TRBV7-2
TGTGCCAGCAGTCGTAAGGCCGGTACCTACAATGAGCAGTTCTTC | CASSRKAGTYNEQFF | NA | NA | TRBJ2-1 | TRBV12-3/TRBV12-4
TGCGCCAGCAGCTTCACGGGGCCCCCGGGGGACGAGCAGTACTTC | CASSFTGPPGDEQYF | NA | NA | TRBJ2-7 | TRBV5-1
TGCAGCGTTGTACCCGACGGAGGAAGATACGAGCAGTACTTC | CSVVPDGGRYEQYF | NA | NA | TRBJ2-7 | TRBV29-1
TGTGCCAGCAGTTATGGGCGGGGCAGCGAGGCTTTCTTT | CASSYGRGSEAFF | NA | few | TRBJ1-1 | TRBV6-5
TGTGCCAGCAGGGACCCGGGCACTTTGTATGGCTACACCTTC | CASRDPGTLYGYTF | NA | few | TRBJ1-2 | TRBV6-1
TGTGCCAGCAGCTCTCAGGGTAGAGAGACCCAGTACTTC | CASSSQGRETQYF | NA | NA | TRBJ2-5 | TRBV7-3
TGTGCCATCTCCCAGCGGGGGGACAATGAGCAGTTCTTC | CAISQRGDNEQFF | TRBD2 | few | TRBJ2-1 | TRBV10-3
TGTGCCAGCAGCCAAGTAGGCGGGTTGGAGCAGTACTTC | CASSQVGGLEQYF | NA | few | TRBJ2-7 | TRBV14